The rows below give T cell receptor beta chains drawn from one sample of a study of chemoradiotherapy in HPV16-positive cancers. Some clones are missing from TCRdb's copy, which holds only in-frame ones; the method was immunoSEQ multiplex PCR. The sample yields fewer than 5,000 clones, just under 80% seen once. The starting material was tumor tissue, obtained from a patient who underwent chemoradiotherapy. These receptors were taken from a human donor with HPV-associated anogenital cancer. CDR3s include the opening cysteine and the closing phenylalanine or tryptophan. Fields, in order: D gene, V gene, J gene, clone size, CDR3 DNA, CDR3 protein. D genes are given only for firm matches. The size of a clone is reported for some rows only, either as once, few or many, or as a class for expanded clones.

>TRBD2|TRBV6-6|TRBJ2-1|-
TGTGCCAGCAGTCAGCCAGCGGGAGTGGGGGTCAATGAGCAGTTCTTC
CASSQPAGVGVNEQFF
>-|TRBV6-6|TRBJ1-1|-
TGTGCCAGCAGTTACTCGTCACGGACTGAAGCTTTCTTT
CASSYSSRTEAFF
>TRBD1|TRBV6-5|TRBJ2-1|-
TGTGCCAGCAGAGGACAGGGGGTCAATGAGCAGTTCTTC
CASRGQGVNEQFF
>-|TRBV28|TRBJ1-5|-
TGTGCCAGCAGTTCCTCTCGGCCCCAGCATTTT
CASSSSRPQHF
>-|TRBV28|TRBJ2-5|-
TGTGCCAGCAGTTTCCCGGCCCAAGAGACCCAGTACTTC
CASSFPAQETQYF
>-|TRBV5-5|TRBJ1-2|-
TGTGCCAGCAGCTTGGAGGCAGGCCTCGGCTACACCTTC
CASSLEAGLGYTF
>TRBD2|TRBV5-1|TRBJ2-3|-
TGCGCCAGCAGCGTGCAGACTAGCGGAGGCACAGATACGCAGTATTTT
CASSVQTSGGTDTQYF
>TRBD1|TRBV18|TRBJ1-6|-
TGTGCCAGCTCACCCTCGACAGGGGGCCCCGATTCACCCCTCCACTTT
CASSPSTGGPDSPLHF
>-|TRBV5-1|TRBJ1-2|few
TGCGCCAGCAGCTTGGTTGGCGGATCCTCGGTGGGCTACACCTTC
CASSLVGGSSVGYTF
>-|TRBV19|TRBJ1-3|-
TGTGCCAGTAGTGGGGACGCTGGAAACACCATATATTTT
CASSGDAGNTIYF
>-|TRBV18|TRBJ1-1|-
TGTGCCAGCCTAGGTCCGTACACTGAAGCTTTCTTT
CASLGPYTEAFF
>TRBD1|TRBV27|TRBJ1-2|-
TGTGCCAGCAGTACCGGGACAGGGGTTGGCTACACCTTC
CASSTGTGVGYTF
>-|TRBV9|TRBJ1-1|-
TGTGCCAGCAGCGTAGACATCATGAACACTGAAGCTTTCTTT
CASSVDIMNTEAFF
>TRBD2|TRBV5-4|TRBJ2-1|-
TGTGCCAGCAGCCTAATGACTAGCGGGGGGGACTACAATGAGCAGTTCTTC
CASSLMTSGGDYNEQFF
>TRBD2|TRBV4-3|TRBJ2-3|-
TGCGCCAGCAGCCAAGATCGGAGTGGGACTAGCCCAAGAGATACGCAGTATTTT
CASSQDRSGTSPRDTQYF
>TRBD2|TRBV7-7|TRBJ2-5|-
TGTGCCAGCAGCCCCCGGGGGGGTACTGAGGAGACCCAGTACTTC
CASSPRGGTEETQYF
>TRBD1|TRBV5-5|TRBJ1-5|-
TGTGCCAGCAGCGGAGACAGGGGCCGTGGTCAGCCCCAGCATTTT
CASSGDRGRGQPQHF
>TRBD1|TRBV25-1|TRBJ1-2|few
TGTGCCAGCAGTGAATCGGGACAGCGGCAATATGGCTACACCTTC
CASSESGQRQYGYTF
>-|TRBV7-2|TRBJ2-2|once
TGTGCCAGCAGCTTAGGGGGTAGGGGTTTCACCGGGGAGCTGTTTTTT
CASSLGGRGFTGELFF
>-|TRBV27|TRBJ2-7|-
TGTGCCAGCAGTTTAGGCGGCTCCTACGAGCAGTACTTC
CASSLGGSYEQYF
>-|TRBV19|TRBJ2-7|once
TGTGCCAGTAGTATGGGGGGCGGAATCTCCTACGAGCAGTACTTC
CASSMGGGISYEQYF
>-|TRBV6-6|TRBJ2-3|-
TGTGCCAGCAGTTCCAACGACCCAGATACGCAGTATTTT
CASSSNDPDTQYF
>-|TRBV7-9|TRBJ1-4|-
TGTGCCAGCAGCTCTGGGGGCAGCGATCAGAAACTGTTTTTT
CASSSGGSDQKLFF
>TRBD1|TRBV6-1|TRBJ1-2|-
TGTGCCAGCAGCGTACCGGGACAGGGCTATGGCTACACCTTC
CASSVPGQGYGYTF
>-|TRBV9|TRBJ2-2|-
TGTGCCAGCAGCGTAGTGTATAACACCGGGGAGCTGTTTTTT
CASSVVYNTGELFF
>-|TRBV7-9|TRBJ2-5|few
TGTGCCAGCAGCTTAGCGCTGGGCGACCCGCAAGAGACCCAGTACTTC
CASSLALGDPQETQYF
>TRBD1|TRBV5-1|TRBJ1-2|-
TGCGCCAGCAGCTGGGACAGGAACTATGGCTACACCTTC
CASSWDRNYGYTF
>TRBD1|TRBV5-1|TRBJ1-1|-
TGCGCCAGCAGCCCCAGGACAGGGTACACTGAAGCTTTCTTT
CASSPRTGYTEAFF
>-|TRBV4-3|TRBJ2-1|-
TGCGCCAGCAGTATGTGGTATCGGGCCAATGAGCAGTTCTTC
CASSMWYRANEQFF
>TRBD1|TRBV29-1|TRBJ1-2|-
TGCAGCTCCCGGACAGGGGATAACTATGGCTACACCTTC
CSSRTGDNYGYTF
>-|TRBV7-9|TRBJ2-3|-
TGTGCCAGCAGCTTAGTCTCTAGAGGGGACACAGATACGCAGTATTTT
CASSLVSRGDTDTQYF
>TRBD2|TRBV28|TRBJ2-3|-
TGTGCCAGCAACGGGGGGACGAGCACAGATACGCAGTATTTT
CASNGGTSTDTQYF
>TRBD1|TRBV4-1|TRBJ1-1|once
TGCGCCAGCAGCCAAGAGCCAGGGGGCTTTGGGACTGAAGCTTTCTTT
CASSQEPGGFGTEAFF
>-|TRBV18|TRBJ1-1|-
TGTGCCAGCTCGGCCACAGCGGGGGAATCGGAGACTGAAGCTTTCTTT
CASSATAGESETEAFF
>TRBD2|TRBV6-6|TRBJ2-1|few
TGTGCCAGCAGTCACGGGCGAGCGGGAAACGGGAATGAGCAGTTCTTC
CASSHGRAGNGNEQFF
>-|TRBV18|TRBJ2-7|few
TGTGCCAGCTCACCAGGAGGGACAGTCGAGCAGTACTTC
CASSPGGTVEQYF
>-|TRBV6-5|TRBJ2-4|once
TGTGCCAGCAGTTACTCGGACACAAAAAACATTCAGTACTTC
CASSYSDTKNIQYF
>-|TRBV6-5|TRBJ1-1|-
TGTGCCAGCAGTTCCCTGGGGTTGGGAACTGAAGCTTTCTTT
CASSSLGLGTEAFF
>-|TRBV21-1|TRBJ2-3|-
TGTGCCAGCAGCAAAGAAAGGCAGTCTGGGGATACGCAGTATTTT
CASSKERQSGDTQYF
>TRBD1|TRBV5-5|TRBJ1-6|-
TGTGCCAGCAGCTTGGCACCGGGACAGCATAATTCACCCCTCCACTTT
CASSLAPGQHNSPLHF
>TRBD2|TRBV5-5|TRBJ2-3|-
TGTGCCAGCAGCCTCGGACTAGCTTCACAGGCAGATACGCAGTATTTT
CASSLGLASQADTQYF
>-|TRBV2|TRBJ1-2|-
TGTGCCAGCAGTGAGGGCAGTAACTATGGCTACACCTTC
CASSEGSNYGYTF
>-|TRBV30|TRBJ1-5|-
TGTGCCTGGAGTGTAGGGGCGGAACAGCCCCAGCATTTT
CAWSVGAEQPQHF
>-|TRBV6-6|TRBJ1-1|-
TGTGCCAGCAGTTACAGCGGCCCGCTCATGAACACTGAAGCTTTCTTT
CASSYSGPLMNTEAFF
>-|TRBV7-2|TRBJ1-4|few
TGTGCCAGCAGCTACCGGCTATCGGATGAAAAACTGTTTTTT
CASSYRLSDEKLFF
>-|TRBV5-5|TRBJ2-7|few
TGTGCCAGCAGCTGGGTGGGCACCTCGTACGAGCAGTACTTC
CASSWVGTSYEQYF
>-|TRBV9|TRBJ1-3|-
TGTGCCAGCAGCCCAGGGGAGGGGGGAAACACCATATATTTT
CASSPGEGGNTIYF
>-|TRBV28|TRBJ1-2|-
TGTGCCACCCTAAGGGAGGACTATGGCTACACCTTC
CATLREDYGYTF
>-|TRBV5-1|TRBJ1-4|-
TGCGCCAGCAGCTCCGACCCCGCCGGGACTCATAATGAAAAACTGTTTTTT
CASSSDPAGTHNEKLFF
>-|TRBV7-2|TRBJ2-5|-
TGTGCCAGCAGCTTTTACAGCCAAGAGACCCAGTACTTC
CASSFYSQETQYF
>-|TRBV7-6|TRBJ2-7|-
TGTGCCAGCAGCTTAGGGACTCTGAGCTCCTACGAGCAGTACTTC
CASSLGTLSSYEQYF
>TRBD1|TRBV6-6|TRBJ1-5|-
TGTGCCAGCAGTTACTCGGACAGGGGAAATCAGCCCCAGCATTTT
CASSYSDRGNQPQHF
>-|TRBV5-1|TRBJ1-2|-
TGCGCCAGCAGCTTGGAAGGCGGTATCGGCTACACCTTC
CASSLEGGIGYTF